The 23 T cell receptor beta chains below come from one sample, sequenced in a study of shared clonotypes between healthy human individuals. The assay was immunoSEQ multiplex PCR, and TCRdb's table has in-frame clones only and misses some. The sample lists 2.3 million or so clones; over 90% were seen once. The sample taken for sequencing was naive CD4+ T cells from PBMCs. Stated subset: CD45RA+ positively selected. These receptors were collected from a man aged 18 to 35 in good health. Some clones in this sample may be carry-over from other donors' samples.

DNA for the CDR3: TGTGCCAGCAGCTCGACCTCGCGGGGAACAAACTATGGCTACACCTTC. Translation gives CASSSTSRGTNYGYTF. The rearrangement links TRBV5-6 to TRBJ1-2; D unresolved. CDR1 SGHDT and CDR2 YYEEEE come from the germline V gene. The CDR3 runs to 16 residues. V shed 3 bases and J shed 2 bases, with 17 bases lying between them.

This chain uses TRBV6-4 with TRBJ2-7; the D gene is possibly TRBD1 (6 bases). The CDR3 runs to 16 residues. Germline assignment: CDR1 MRHNA and CDR2 SNTAGT. Trimming removed 3 bases from V and 7 bases from J, with 22 bases in between. The CDR3 reads CASSESPAGANREQYF. DNA of the CDR3: TGTGCCAGCAGTGAAAGTCCAGCAGGGGCAAACCGGGAGCAGTACTTC.

This clone was seen once. This rearrangement joins TRBV5-5 to TRBJ1-5, with a possible D match to TRBD1 (6 bases). V was trimmed by 2 bases and J by 7 bases, leaving 16 bases between them. The CDR3 contains 15 residues. Germline lookup yields CDR1 SGHKS and CDR2 YYEKEE (reference sequence). CDR3 nucleotide sequence: TGTGCCAGCAGCTTTCATTCAGGGGAAGGGCAGCCCCAGCATTTT. This sequence encodes CASSFHSGEGQPQHF. The full variable domain, its missing parts supplied by reference TRBV5-5 and TRBJ1-5, is DAGVTQSPTHLIKTRGQQVTLRCSPISGHKSVSWYQQVLGQGPQFIFQYYEKEERGRGNFPDRFSARQFPNYSSELNVNALLLGDSALYLCASSFHSGEGQPQHFGDGTRLSIL.

The chain uses TRBV5-1 and TRBJ2-5; D gene unclear. Germline CDR1 is SGHRS and CDR2 is YFSETQ. The V gene lost 5 bases and the J gene lost 4 bases, with 15 bases spanning the gap. CDR3 length: 14 amino acids. The CDR3 coding sequence is TGCGCCAGCAGTAACACGGAGCCCGGAGAGACCCAGTACTTC. Amino acids: CASSNTEPGETQYF.

The chain uses TRBV4-1 and TRBJ2-3; D is uncertain. Looked up from germline, CDR1 is MGHRA and CDR2 is YSYEKL. Deletions cut 1 base from V and 4 bases from J, with 18 bases between. This CDR3 comprises 17 residues. Here the CDR3 DNA reads TGCGCCAGCAGCCAAGTCCCAACTGGACCTTGGGCAGATACGCAGTATTTT. The encoded protein is CASSQVPTGPWADTQYF.

The V gene is TRBV5-4, the J gene TRBJ2-1, with D perhaps matching TRBD1 (6 bases). Germline V gene sequence: CDR1 SGHNT, CDR2 YYREEE (reference sequence). Trimming pared 1 base from V and 6 bases from J, leaving 20 bases between. The CDR3 runs to 17 residues. In DNA form, the CDR3 reads TGTGCCAGCAGCTTGCTTACCGCAGGGGCGGGCAGCAATGAGCAGTTCTTC. Translating gives CASSLLTAGAGSNEQFF. Complete variable domain (other parts from reference TRBV5-4 and TRBJ2-1): ETGVTQSPTHLIKTRGQQVTLRCSSQSGHNTVSWYQQALGQGPQFIFQYYREEENGRGNFPPRFSGLQFPNYSSELNVNALELDDSALYLCASSLLTAGAGSNEQFFGPGTRLTVL.

Note on this clone: The identical CDR3 is also encoded by other nucleotide sequences in the sample. J is TRBJ2-7 and V is TRBV2; D is unclear. Germline V CDR1 and CDR2: SNHLY, FYNNEI. The ends were cut back, 3 bases at V and 3 bases at J, with 6 bases in the middle. The CDR3 sequence is 12 residues long. Written as DNA, the CDR3 is TGTGCCAGCAGTGAGTCAGGCTACGAGCAGTACTTC. It translates to CASSESGYEQYF.

This chain links TRBV2 with TRBJ2-2; D not resolved. V was shortened by 6 bases and J by 3 bases, with 8 bases between the two germline ends. CDR1 and CDR2 (germline): SNHLY, FYNNEI. CDR3 length equals 13 residues. The CDR3, as DNA: TGTGCCAGCAGGGGATTAGACACCGGGGAGCTGTTTTTT. Translated: CASRGLDTGELFF.

V and J are TRBV5-1 and TRBJ2-5; 10 nucleotides agree with TRBD1. This CDR3 has 14 residues. Trimming cost V 4 bases and J 4 bases; bases outside gene matches: 4. Germline loops: CDR1 SGHRS, CDR2 YFSETQ. The CDR3 coding sequence is TGCGCCAGCAGCGTGACAGGGGGCATAGAGACCCAGTACTTC. Protein sequence: CASSVTGGIETQYF.

This clone has more than one count but fewer than ten. The genes are TRBV2 and TRBJ1-1, with D unclear. Between the trimmed V and J ends, which lost 3 bases and 1 base, there was a span of 6 bases. CDR3 length: 13 residues. Germline V lookup: CDR1 SNHLY, CDR2 FYNNEI. The CDR3: CASSDDKNTEAFF. CDR3 nucleotides: TGTGCCAGCAGTGACGACAAGAACACTGAAGCTTTCTTT.

Worth noting for this clone: Other DNA sequences in this sample translate to the same CDR3. The V call is TRBV5-1, the J call TRBJ1-5, with 7 positions matching TRBD1. The germline V gene has CDR1 SGHRS and CDR2 YFSETQ. This CDR3 has 15 residues. With V trimmed by 0 bases and J by 6 bases, 6 bases remained unmatched. CDR3 in amino acids: CASSLGGGEGQPQHF. The CDR3 region has the DNA TGCGCCAGCAGCTTGGGAGGGGGCGAGGGTCAGCCCCAGCATTTT.

The chain employs TRBV7-2 and TRBJ2-1; no clear D. The germline V and J ends were trimmed by 1 base and 1 base, with 11 bases remaining between them. Germline V gene sequence: CDR1 SGHTA, CDR2 FQGNSA. The CDR3 runs 16 residues. The CDR3 loop reads CASSLGRGRSYNEQFF. As DNA, the CDR3 is TGTGCCAGCAGCTTAGGAAGAGGTAGGTCCTACAATGAGCAGTTCTTC.

The DNA for the CDR3 is TGTGCCAGTAGTATCCTGGACAGTCCATGGATAAGCTACACCTTC. It codes for CASSILDSPWISYTF. The chain employs TRBV19 and TRBJ1-2; D possibly corresponds to TRBD1 (6 bases). Trimming stripped 3 bases from V and 9 bases from J, with 20 bases between. CDR3 length equals 15 residues. Germline values: CDR1 LNHDA, CDR2 SQIVND (reference sequence).

CDR3 in DNA: TGTGCCAGCGTGTTGGGCACTGAAGCTTTCTTT. Its translation is CASVLGTEAFF. The chain carries TRBV2 and TRBJ1-1, with D hard to call. CDR1 and CDR2 from the germline V gene are SNHLY and FYNNEI. This CDR3 has 11 residues. Trimming cost V 8 bases and J 4 bases, with 8 bases left between them.

The V gene is TRBV6-1, the J gene TRBJ1-5; possibly TRBD1 for D (5 bases). The V end was cut by 8 bases, the J end by 5 bases, with 13 bases between. The germline gives CDR1 MNHNS, CDR2 SASEGT. CDR3 length equals 13 residues. In DNA, the CDR3 is TGTGCCAGCGGCGACAGTTTCTATCAGCCCCAGCATTTT. Translation: CASGDSFYQPQHF.

The rearrangement links TRBV7-9 to TRBJ2-7; 9 nucleotides agree with TRBD2. Germline CDR1 SEHNR, CDR2 FQNEAQ (reference sequence). V gave up 3 bases and J gave up 6 bases; unmatched junction bases: 6. This CDR3 spans 14 amino acids. The CDR3 sequence is CASSFSGSRGEQYF. The CDR3 DNA is TGTGCCAGCAGCTTTAGCGGGAGTCGGGGCGAGCAGTACTTC.

On this clone itself: Other DNA sequences in the same sample also yield this CDR3. The chain has TRBV15 and TRBJ2-7, with D hard to call. Germline V CDR1 and CDR2: LNHNV, YYDKDF (reference sequence). The CDR3 extends over 13 amino acids. Deletions cut 1 base from V and 3 bases from J, with 7 bases between. The CDR3 DNA reads as TGTGCCACCAGCAGAGGTGGCAGCTACGAGCAGTACTTC. It translates to CATSRGGSYEQYF.

The rearrangement links TRBV7-2 to TRBJ1-2, with D unresolved. With 1 base removed from V and 3 bases from J, the gap between germline ends came to 9 bases. Germline CDR1 reads SGHTA; CDR2 reads FQGNSA. The CDR3 loop spans 14 amino acids. The CDR3 DNA reads TGTGCCAGCAGCTTAGATGCGGGGTACTATGGCTACACCTTC. Its translation: CASSLDAGYYGYTF.

This sequence joins TRBV29-1 and TRBJ2-5; TRBD1 matches 9 bases. The CDR3 runs to 14 residues. Germline lookup yields CDR1 SQVTM and CDR2 ANQGSEA. The V and J ends lost 7 bases and 4 bases, in that order; junction bases with no gene match: 10. This CDR3 is CSAGQGLVRETQYF. CDR3 nucleotide sequence: TGCAGCGCCGGACAGGGGCTCGTTCGAGAGACCCAGTACTTC.

This clone occurred once. The chain employs TRBV7-9 and TRBJ2-7; possible D gene TRBD1, 5 bases. CDR3 length equals 16 residues. CDR1 is SEHNR, CDR2 FQNEAQ, per germline (reference sequence). Deletions cut 4 bases from V and 3 bases from J, with 19 bases between. CDR3 sequence reads: CASSSGSAYVLYEQYF. The CDR3 DNA follows: TGTGCCAGCAGCTCAGGGTCGGCTTACGTCCTCTACGAGCAGTACTTC.

The table lists this clone with a count of one. The chain joins TRBV9 to TRBJ2-1; 7 bases fit TRBD1. Germline trimming cut 6 bases from V and 9 bases from J; bases unmatched to any gene: 15. This CDR3 region has 15 residues. Germline loops: CDR1 SGDLS, CDR2 YYNGEE. The CDR3 is CASTLRGDRAAEQFF. The DNA of the CDR3 is TGTGCCAGCACCCTACGGGGCGACAGGGCGGCTGAGCAGTTCTTC.

The V gene is TRBV28, the J gene TRBJ1-2; D uncertain. V was shortened by 7 bases and J by 7 bases, with 22 bases between the two germline ends. The germline CDR1 and CDR2 sequences are MDHEN and SYDVKM. This CDR3 has 15 amino acids. CDR3 in DNA: TGTGCCAGCACCCCCGGTCGCACCCCCGACGGTGGCTACACCTTC. Its protein product is CASTPGRTPDGGYTF.

In the case of this clone: Within the sample, other DNA sequences also encode this same CDR3. The gene calls are TRBV7-3 and TRBJ2-1; possibly TRBD2 for D (6 bases). Germline V gives CDR1 SGHTA, CDR2 FQGTGA. This CDR3 is built from 14 residues. V was clipped by 3 bases and J by 5 bases, with 11 bases between them. The CDR3 reads CASSLGLLNNEQFF. The CDR3 DNA reads TGTGCCAGCAGCTTGGGACTTCTTAACAATGAGCAGTTCTTC.